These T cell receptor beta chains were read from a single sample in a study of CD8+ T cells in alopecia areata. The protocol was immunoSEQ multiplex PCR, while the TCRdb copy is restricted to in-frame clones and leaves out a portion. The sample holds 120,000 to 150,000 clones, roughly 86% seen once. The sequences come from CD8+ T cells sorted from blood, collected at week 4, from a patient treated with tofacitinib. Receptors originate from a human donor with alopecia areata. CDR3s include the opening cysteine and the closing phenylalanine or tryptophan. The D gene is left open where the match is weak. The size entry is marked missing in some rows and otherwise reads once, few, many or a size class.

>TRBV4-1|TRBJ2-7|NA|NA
TGCGCCAGCAGCCAAGTTACCGACTCGTCTTATGGGCAGTACTTC
CASSQVTDSSYGQYF
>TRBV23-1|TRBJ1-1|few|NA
TGCGCCAGCACCCAACAGGGAAGCTGGTACCGGAGCACTGAAGCTTTCTTT
CASTQQGSWYRSTEAFF
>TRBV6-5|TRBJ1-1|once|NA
TGTGCCAGCAGTTACTCGGGGGGGGAACAGGCTGAAGCTTTCTTT
CASSYSGGEQAEAFF
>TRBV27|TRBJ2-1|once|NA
TGTGCCAGCAGTAGGCGAGATGAGCAGTTCTTC
CASSRRDEQFF
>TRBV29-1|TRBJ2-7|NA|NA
TGCAGCGCTGTGGACAGACTCTCCTACGAGCAGTACTTC
CSAVDRLSYEQYF
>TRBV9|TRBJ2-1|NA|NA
TGTGCCAGCAGCGGACCGCAGTTGGAGCAGTTCTTC
CASSGPQLEQFF
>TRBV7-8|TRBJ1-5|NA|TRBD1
TGTGCCAGCAGCTCGGGACAGGGGATCAATCAGCCCCAGCATTTT
CASSSGQGINQPQHF
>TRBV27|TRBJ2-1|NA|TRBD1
TGTGCCAGCACCCTAGGGACAGTCCCCAACAATGAGCAGTTCTTC
CASTLGTVPNNEQFF
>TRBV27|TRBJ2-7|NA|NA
TGTGCCAGCAGTCTCACCTCCAGCTACGAGCAGTACTTC
CASSLTSSYEQYF
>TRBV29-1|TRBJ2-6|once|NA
TGCAGCGTTGAAGTGAAGGTTACCTCTGGGGCCAACGTCCTGACTTTC
CSVEVKVTSGANVLTF
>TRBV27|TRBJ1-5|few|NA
TGTGCCAGCAGTTTATTTGCAGGGGAAGGCAATCAGCCCCAGCATTTT
CASSLFAGEGNQPQHF
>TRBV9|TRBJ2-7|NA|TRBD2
TGTGCCAGCAGCGTAGCTAGCGGGGGAAGCTACGAGCAGTACTTC
CASSVASGGSYEQYF
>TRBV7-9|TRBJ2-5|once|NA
TGTGCCAGCAGCTTACCAAGGGAGACCCAGTACTTC
CASSLPRETQYF
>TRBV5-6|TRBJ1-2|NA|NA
TGTGCCAGCAGCTTGCAGCCCGAGAGCTATGGCTACACCTTC
CASSLQPESYGYTF
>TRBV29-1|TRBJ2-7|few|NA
TGCAGCGTTGAGGTGGGTTTGGCCTACGAGCAGTACTTC
CSVEVGLAYEQYF
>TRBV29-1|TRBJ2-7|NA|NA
TGCAGCGTTGAAGAAAACCGGGACGGAGGAATCGAGCAGTACTTC
CSVEENRDGGIEQYF
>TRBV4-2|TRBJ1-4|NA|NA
TGTGCCAGCAGCCAAGGTGAAAAACTGTTTTTT
CASSQGEKLFF
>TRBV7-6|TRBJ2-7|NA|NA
TGTGCCAGCAGCTTTGAGCGCTCTAGGGAGCAGTACTTC
CASSFERSREQYF
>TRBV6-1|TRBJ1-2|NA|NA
TGTGCCAGCAGTATATTAGCCGGCTACACCTTC
CASSILAGYTF
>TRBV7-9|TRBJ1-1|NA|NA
TGTGCCAGCAGCTTTGAGGGAACTGAAGCTTTCTTT
CASSFEGTEAFF
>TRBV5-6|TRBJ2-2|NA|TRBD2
TGTGCCAGCAGCGCGGGACTAGCGGAATACACCGGGGAGCTGTTTTTT
CASSAGLAEYTGELFF
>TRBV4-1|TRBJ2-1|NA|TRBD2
TGCGCCAGCAGCCATTATAGCGGGAGCAATGAGCAGTTCTTC
CASSHYSGSNEQFF
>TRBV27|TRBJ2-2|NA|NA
TGTGCCAGCAGTCCGGCCTACCGGGGGACCGGGGAGCTGTTTTTT
CASSPAYRGTGELFF
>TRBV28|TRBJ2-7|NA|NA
TGTGCCAGCAGTTTATCGTCCTACGAGCAGTACTTC
CASSLSSYEQYF
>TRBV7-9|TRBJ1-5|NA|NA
TGTGCCAGCAGTGTGGACGGATCTTTCAATCAGCCCCAGCATTTT
CASSVDGSFNQPQHF
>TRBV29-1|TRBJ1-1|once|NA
TGCAGCGTTGGGGGGGGGAGTACCACTGAAGCTTTCTTT
CSVGGGSTTEAFF
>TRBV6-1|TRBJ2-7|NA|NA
TGTGCCAGCAGTGATCGGCTTACCCCCCACGAGCAGTACTTC
CASSDRLTPHEQYF
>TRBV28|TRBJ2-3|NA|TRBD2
TGTGCCAGCAGTCCAACATTCAAGCGGGAGGAAAGCACAGATACGCAGTATTTT
CASSPTFKREESTDTQYF
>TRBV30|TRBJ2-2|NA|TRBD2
TGTGCCTGGAGGGGACTAGCGGGAGACTCCGGGGAGCTGTTTTTT
CAWRGLAGDSGELFF
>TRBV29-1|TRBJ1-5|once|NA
TGCAGCGTTGAAGACAACAATCAGCCCCAGCATTTT
CSVEDNNQPQHF
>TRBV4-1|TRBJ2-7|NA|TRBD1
TGCGCCAGCAGTCACTCTTTCGGGACAGGCCCCATCTACGAGCAGTACTTC
CASSHSFGTGPIYEQYF
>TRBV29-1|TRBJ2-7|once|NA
TGCAGCGTTGAAGGGTGGGGGGTCTCCTACGAGCAGTACTTC
CSVEGWGVSYEQYF
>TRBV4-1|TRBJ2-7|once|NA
TGCGCCAGCAGCCAAGGAGGAAGGGAGCAGTACTTC
CASSQGGREQYF
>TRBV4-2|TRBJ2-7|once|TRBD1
TGTGCCAGCAGCCAAGAGGACAGGGGTAGCGAGCAGTACTTC
CASSQEDRGSEQYF
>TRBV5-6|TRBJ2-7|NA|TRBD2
TGTGCCAGCAGCTTGAAGAGAGCGGGGGGCACCTACTCCTACGAGCAGTACTTC
CASSLKRAGGTYSYEQYF
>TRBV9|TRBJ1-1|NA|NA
TGTGCCAGCAGCGTAGGGGGGGATACTGAAGCTTTCTTT
CASSVGGDTEAFF
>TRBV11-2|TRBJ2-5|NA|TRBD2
TGTGCCAGCAGCAATAGCGGGGGGGCAGAGACCCAGTACTTC
CASSNSGGAETQYF